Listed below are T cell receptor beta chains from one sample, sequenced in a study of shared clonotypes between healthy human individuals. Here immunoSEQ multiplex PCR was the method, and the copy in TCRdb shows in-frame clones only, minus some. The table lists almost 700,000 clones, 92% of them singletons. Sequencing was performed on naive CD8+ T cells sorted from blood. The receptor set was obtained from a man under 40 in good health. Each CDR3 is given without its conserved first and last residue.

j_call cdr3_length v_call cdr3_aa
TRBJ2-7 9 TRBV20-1 SARAPGEQY
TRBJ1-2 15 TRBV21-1 ASSYPGGTGGVYGYT
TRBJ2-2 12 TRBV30 AWDPGANTGELF
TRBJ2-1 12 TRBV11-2 ASSLEGGYNEQF
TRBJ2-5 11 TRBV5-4 ASGSGWGETQY
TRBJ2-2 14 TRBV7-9 ASGRNREFGTGELF
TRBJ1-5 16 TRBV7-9 ASSPHKVGQGISQPQH
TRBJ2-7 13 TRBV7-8 ASSLFSTEEYEQY
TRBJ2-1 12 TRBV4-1 ASRLASSYNEQF
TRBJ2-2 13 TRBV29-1 SGWVAGDSSGELF
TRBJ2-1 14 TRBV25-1 ASSVSGRPLYNEQF
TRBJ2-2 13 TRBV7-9 ASSFAQGDTGELF
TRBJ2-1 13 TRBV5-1 ASSFLDSLLNEQF
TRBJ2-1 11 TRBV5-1 ASRDSWDNEQF
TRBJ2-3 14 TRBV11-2 ASSLRTSGSADTQY
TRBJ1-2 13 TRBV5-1 ASSPTETGAYGYT
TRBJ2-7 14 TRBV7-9 ASSPAGAGVLYEQY
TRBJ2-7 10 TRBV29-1 SVAGETYEQY
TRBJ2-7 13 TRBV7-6 ASSPGTSGSYEQY
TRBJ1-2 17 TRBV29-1 SVEPQPRTGREIEYGYT
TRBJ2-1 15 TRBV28 ASSLGLAGQTYNEQF
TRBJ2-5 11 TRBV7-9 ASSLVAEETQY
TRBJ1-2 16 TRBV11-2 ASSLEWNGQGKGNGYT
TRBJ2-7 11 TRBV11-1 ASSLAGLGEQY
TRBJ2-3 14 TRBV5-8 AGTSGSVAYTDTQY
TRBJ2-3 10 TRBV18 ASSPPADTQY
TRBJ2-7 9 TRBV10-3 ASGSSNEQY
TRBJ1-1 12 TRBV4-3 ASSQDVLVTEAF
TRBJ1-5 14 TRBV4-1 ASSQDPQGGAQPQH
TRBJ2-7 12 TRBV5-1 ASSWSTGAYEQY
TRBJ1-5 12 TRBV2 ASSGSSPNQPQH
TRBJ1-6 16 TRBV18 ASSPRLPESSYNSPLH
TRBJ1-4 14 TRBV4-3 ASSQDRTGGDEKLF
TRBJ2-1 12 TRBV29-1 SVWTSGGHNEQF
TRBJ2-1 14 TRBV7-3 ASSLSLRDENNEQF
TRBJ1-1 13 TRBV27 ASSWSSQGLTEAF
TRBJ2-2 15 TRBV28 ASSLKGRVDRTGELF
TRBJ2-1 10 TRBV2 ASSAQTEEQF